The clone carrying this T cell receptor beta chain showed up just a few times. The sample comes from a study of T cells after yellow fever vaccination. Conversion of TCR transcripts into cDNA relied on 5'RACE template switching, which added a universal primer site and UMIs. Each CDR3 protein gets one entry after TCRdb re-called the 5' RACE reads with MiXCR. This table holds under 250,000 distinct CDR3 sequences, 6% to 7.5% found once. The receptor's source is a man younger than 45 who received the YFV17D yellow fever vaccine. Sample: CD4+ T cells sorted from PBMCs, taken 15 days after the yellow fever booster vaccination.

The CDR3 spells CAISVERSTDTQYF. CDR3 coding DNA: TGTGCCATCAGTGTGGAGAGAAGCACAGATACGCAGTATTTT. The chain is built from TRBV10-3 and TRBJ2-3; no clear D. Per the germline V gene, CDR1 is ENHRY and CDR2 is SYGVKD. The V end lost 4 bases, the J end lost 0 bases, and 8 bases lay between the germline ends. The CDR3 is made up of 14 amino acids.